The text below deals with one TCR beta chain. These data originate in a study of regulatory T cells in long-lasting Graves disease. Germline V gives CDR1 SGHRS, CDR2 YFSETQ. CDR3 length: 19 amino acids. V was clipped by 0 bases and J by 0 bases; unmatched bases: 15. Time point noted: newly diagnosed GD, antithyroid drugs for less than 3 months. Scientists built the TCR library using RNA that was extracted from PBMCs. Diagnoses of Graves' disease were made by American Thyroid Association guidelines. To make TCR beta libraries, researchers used iRepertoire HTBI primers and Arm-PCR of CDR3 regions. TCRdb ran MiXCR on the multiplex PCR reads and lists one entry per CDR3 protein. The table records about 470,000 distinct CDR3 sequences, about 17% of them present only once. Separately, the same data were catalogued under a study of T cells in Graves' hyperthyroidism and ophthalmopathy.

This material consisted of peripheral blood mononuclear cells (PBMCs), taken at new diagnosis, from a patient treated with antithyroid drugs. The chain joins TRBV5-1 to TRBJ2-7; 7 nucleotides line up with TRBD2. The source is a man aged 35-49 years with Graves disease. CDR3 DNA: TGCGCCAGCAGCTTGGCCAGCACCGTGGCGGGAGTAAGCTCCTACGAGCAGTACTTC. Its protein is CASSLASTVAGVSSYEQYF. The full variable domain, in which reference TRBV5-1 and TRBJ2-7 provide the parts outside the CDR3, is KAGVTQTPRYLIKTRGQQVTLSCSPISGHRSVSWYQQTPGQGLQFLFEYFSETQRNKGNFPGRFSGRQFSNSRSEMNVSTLELGDSALYLCASSLASTVAGVSSYEQYFGPGTRLTVT.